The sequence of this TCR beta chain was determined in a study of blood T cell repertoires in COVID-19. The overall study: The United States, Italy and Spain supplied acute and convalescent COVID-19 samples. The cDNA or gDNA used as material had been derived from T cells, B-cell-depleted T cells, or PBMCs.

Original processing notes: Reference gene primers were amplified, and this amplification served to estimate nucleated cell counts. Profiling relied on immunoSEQ multiplex PCR, and the TCRdb table lists in-frame clones only, not all of them. Clonal size and the V and J genes are those of that table, whereas D and trimming came from the DNA. Found here are 85,000 to 120,000 clones, 87% of them singletons; the top ten hold 2% to 2.5%. Germline V gene data show CDR1 as SGHTA and CDR2 as FQGNSA. The germline V and J ends were trimmed by 7 bases and 0 bases, with 12 bases remaining between them. This CDR3 is 14 amino acids long.

This chain joins TRBV7-2 and TRBJ1-2, with D perhaps matching TRBD1 (5 bases). Sequenced sample: peripheral blood. The receptor comes from a man aged 45 to 65 with active COVID-19. CDR3 amino acids: CASTPGQSNYGYTF. CDR3 in DNA: TGTGCCAGCACCCCAGGGCAGTCTAACTATGGCTACACCTTC.